The 10 T cell receptor beta chains below all came from one sample that was sequenced in a study of blood T cells in healthy people across ages. For the second PCR, which ran for about 6 to 11 cycles, a sample-barcoded 5' primer and a J-beta primer mix were used. TCRdb reprocessed the 5' RACE reads via MiXCR and lists one record per CDR3 protein. The sample carries over a million distinct CDR3 sequences, 42% recorded once. The sequenced sample consisted of blood. The receptors here all came from a woman aged 18-29 years in good health.

This clonotype was found once. The junction shows a germline mismatch at one end, possibly a read error. The chain's CDR3 is CASSQGHGGRSNNEQFF. The DNA of the CDR3 is TGCGCCAGCAGCCAGGGTCATGGCGGGAGGAGCAACAATGAGCAGTTCTTC. The J gene is TRBJ2-1, the V gene TRBV3-1; TRBD2 agrees at 8 bases. This CDR3 comprises 17 residues. Germline V lookup: CDR1 LGHDT, CDR2 YNNKEL (reference sequence).

The DNA for the CDR3 is TGCAGTGCTTTAGCCCTAGCGGGAAATTACGCAGATACGCAGTATTTT. Its translation is CSALALAGNYADTQYF. The chain is built from TRBV20-1 and TRBJ2-3; 9 bases map to TRBD2. Germline V gene sequence: CDR1 DFQATT, CDR2 SNEGSKA (reference sequence). The CDR3 has 16 amino acids. J lost 4 bases, V lost 5 bases, and 13 bases had no gene match.

The chain recombines TRBV20-1 with TRBJ2-1; no firm D call. CDR1 and CDR2 from the germline V gene are DFQATT and SNEGSKA (reference sequence). V lost 3 bases and J 5 bases, leaving 5 bases between the germline ends. There are 11 residues in the CDR3. The CDR3 DNA sequence: TGCAGTGCTAGGACGGACAATGAGCAGTTCTTC. Translated, it gives CSARTDNEQFF.

This clonotype has only a few counts. The chain uses TRBV7-9 and TRBJ1-5; 7 bases are a match to TRBD1. This CDR3 has 17 residues. Per the germline V gene, CDR1 is SEHNR and CDR2 is FQNEAQ (reference sequence). With V trimmed by 4 bases and J by 6 bases, 15 bases remained unmatched. CDR3 DNA: TGTGCCAGCAGCTCAAGAAGTGACAGGGACAAGAGTCAGCCCCAGCATTTT. This gives the protein CASSSRSDRDKSQPQHF.

The V and J genes are TRBV20-1 and TRBJ1-2; 7 bases map to TRBD1. The CDR3 spans 15 residues. V trimming: 1 base; J trimming: 3 bases; junction bases outside the gene matches: 8. The V gene's germline CDR1 is DFQATT and CDR2 SNEGSKA (reference sequence). The CDR3 bases are TGCAGTGCTAGAGGGGACAGCCCTTTTTACTATGGCTACACCTTC. This translates into CSARGDSPFYYGYTF.

The chain combines TRBV2 with TRBJ1-2; the D gene is possibly TRBD1 (6 bases). The CDR3 has 12 residues. Looked up from germline, CDR1 is SNHLY and CDR2 is FYNNEI. Here the CDR3 DNA reads TGTGGTCTCGGGGGCGACTCAAATGGCTACACCTTC. The encoded protein is CGLGGDSNGYTF.

The J gene is TRBJ1-4, the V gene TRBV7-9; a weak D match, TRBD1 (5 bases). Germline CDR1 and CDR2: SEHNR and FQNEAQ (reference sequence). The CDR3 covers 14 residues. V was cut by 5 bases and J by 4 bases, with 11 bases left in between. CDR3 protein: CASSLDRYNEKLFF. CDR3 nucleotides: TGTGCCAGCAGCCTTGACAGATATAATGAAAAACTGTTTTTT.

The chain joins TRBV12-3 or TRBV12-4 to TRBJ1-4, with TRBD1 identical over 9 bases. The CDR3 covers 16 residues. With 4 bases clipped from V and 8 bases from J, the junction kept 11 bases outside the gene matches. The CDR3 DNA reads as TGTGCCAGCAGTTGGGACAGGGTGGTTGGTTTGGAAAAACTGTTTTTT. It yields the protein CASSWDRVVGLEKLFF.

The V and J genes are TRBV5-1 and TRBJ2-5; 7 bases line up with TRBD1. The CDR3 extends over 15 amino acids. V lost 3 bases and J lost 2; bases outside the gene matches: 7. CDR1 and CDR2 (germline): SGHRS, YFSETQ. This CDR3 reads CASSSTGTDQETQYF. The CDR3 coding sequence is TGCGCCAGCAGCTCGACAGGGACAGATCAAGAGACCCAGTACTTC.

V gene TRBV29-1 combines with J gene TRBJ1-3; 8 nucleotides agree with TRBD1. Germline V gene sequence: CDR1 SQVTM, CDR2 ANQGSEA. V shed 7 bases and J 0 bases; nucleotides not matched to a gene: 5. The CDR3 spans 14 residues. The CDR3 DNA is TGCAGCGGCTCCGGGACAGGCTCTGGAAACACCATATATTTT. It yields the protein CSGSGTGSGNTIYF. Supplemented by reference TRBV29-1 and TRBJ1-3, the full variable domain reads SAVISQKPSRDICQRGTSLTIQCQVDSQVTMMFWYRQQPGQSLTLIATANQGSEATYESGFVIDKFPISRPNLTFSTLTVSNMSPEDSSIYLCSGSGTGSGNTIYFGEGSWLTVV.